The clone carrying this T cell receptor beta chain has just one count. Its target is unknown. This specimen comes from a study of shared clonotypes between healthy human individuals. Turning to the study itself: Three plates each covered CD4 naive and memory; CD8 naive two, CD8 memory one.

Broader study findings: Exclusively blood specimens were collected; tissue repertoires likely differ. Estimated richness values were generally larger in naive subsets than in memory subsets.

TCRdb keeps only in-frame clones here, not all; method: immunoSEQ multiplex PCR. The table shows about 2 million clones, with 85% to 95% occurring only once. V shed 4 bases, J shed 7 bases, and the junction held 4 bases outside the gene matches. Germline V gene lookup returns CDR1 MGHDK and CDR2 SYGVNS. CDR3 length: 13 residues. The chain links TRBV25-1 to TRBJ2-4; 7 positions match TRBD2. The sample consisted of naive CD4+ T cells sorted from blood. Stated subset: CD45RA+ positively selected. This TCR came from a man aged 18 to 30 in good health. CDR3 in amino acids: CASSASGENIQYF. CDR3 bases: TGTGCCAGCAGTGCCAGCGGGGAGAACATTCAGTACTTC.